The next 8 T cell receptor beta chains were all read from a single sample in a study of blood T cells in healthy people across ages. PCR was performed a second time for roughly 7 to 12 cycles using a sample-barcoded 5' primer and a J-beta primer mix. TCRdb recomputed calls from the 5' RACE reads with MiXCR, one row per CDR3 protein. The repertoire consists of roughly 800,000 distinct CDR3 sequences, with nearly 60% occurring once and the leading ten covering 22%. The sample was blood. The receptors shown here come from a man under 40 in good health.

The chain joins TRBV7-2 to TRBJ2-3; either TRBD1 or TRBD2 may supply D (5 bases each). The germline CDR1 and CDR2 sequences are SGHTA and FQGNSA. CDR3 length: 14 residues. Trimming shortened V by 3 bases and J by 4 bases, and 11 bases separated the two germline ends. As DNA, the CDR3 is TGTGCCAGCAGCTTCGGGGCGACGCCAGATACGCAGTATTTT. Translation gives CASSFGATPDTQYF.

This clonotype was observed a few times. The chain recombines TRBV27 with TRBJ1-2; D perhaps matches TRBD1 (6 bases). The ends were cut back, 2 bases at V and 4 bases at J, with 14 bases in the middle. The CDR3 spans 15 residues. CDR1 and CDR2 (germline): MNHEY, SMNVEV (reference sequence). The CDR3 DNA is TGTGCCAGCAGTTTAGGGCCCGGGGGGCCCTATGGCTACACCTTC. Protein sequence: CASSLGPGGPYGYTF.

The V call is TRBV28, the J call TRBJ1-2; possible D gene TRBD1, 6 bases. This CDR3 spans 13 amino acids. V lost 3 bases, J lost 5 bases, and 10 bases lay in between. CDR1 and CDR2 (germline): MDHEN, SYDVKM. CDR3 sequence: CASSFLRGYGYTF. For the CDR3, the DNA is TGTGCCAGCAGTTTTTTGAGGGGGTATGGCTACACCTTC.

The V call is TRBV6-5, the J call TRBJ1-2, with D tentatively TRBD1 (5 bases). The V end was cut by 2 bases, the J end by 4 bases, with 11 bases between. Germline lookup yields CDR1 MNHEY and CDR2 SVGAGI. The CDR3 spans 14 residues. The CDR3 coding sequence is TGTGCCAGCAGTTACAATCCAGGGCGCTATGGCTACACCTTC. Protein sequence: CASSYNPGRYGYTF.

The genes are TRBV20-1 and TRBJ2-7; D remains ambiguous. The CDR3 totals 12 residues. V was cut by 0 bases and J by 3 bases, with 6 bases left in between. The germline V gene has CDR1 DFQATT and CDR2 SNEGSKA (reference sequence). The CDR3 is CSAREVRYEQYF. The CDR3 DNA follows: TGCAGTGCTAGAGAGGTACGCTACGAGCAGTACTTC.

This clonotype occurred many times. The J gene is TRBJ2-3, the V gene TRBV29-1; 7 nucleotides match TRBD1. This CDR3 spans 13 amino acids. From germline, CDR1 is SQVTM and CDR2 ANQGSEA. V lost 5 bases to trimming and J lost 1 base; unmatched junction nucleotides: 3. CDR3 protein: CSVRQGGTDTQYF. The CDR3 DNA is TGCAGCGTTCGGCAGGGGGGCACAGATACGCAGTATTTT.

The chain recombines TRBV15 with TRBJ2-3; 11 bases line up with TRBD2. CDR1 and CDR2 (germline): LNHNV, YYDKDF (reference sequence). V was pared by 2 bases and J by 2 bases, with 9 bases of the junction left unmatched. This CDR3 is 18 amino acids long. The CDR3 coding sequence is TGTGCCACCAGCAGACCCTCCGGGACTAGCGGCTTCACAGATACGCAGTATTTT. Residues: CATSRPSGTSGFTDTQYF.

The CDR3 is CASSGTSLYTGELFF. The CDR3 DNA reads as TGTGCCAGCAGCGGGACTAGTCTATACACCGGGGAGCTGTTTTTT. The V and J genes are TRBV3-1 and TRBJ1-4; TRBD2 matches at 8 bases. The J call could be wrong; TRBJ2-2 is a better fit for the DNA end. CDR1 and CDR2 (germline): LGHDT, YNNKEL (reference sequence). This CDR3 region has 15 residues.